This T cell receptor beta chain was identified in a study of identical twins. This clonotype was detected a few times. Its antigen is not identified. TCRdb itself ran the 5' RACE reads through MiXCR, one entry per CDR3 protein. The sample includes some 1,600,000 distinct CDR3 sequences, 32% seen only once; the top ten take less than 0.35%. General study findings and limits: It was out-of-frame TCR alpha sharing in monozygotic twins that models underestimated. Where beta out-of-frame sequences were concerned, excess twin sharing was weaker.

V dropped 3 bases and J dropped 1; count of bases not matched to a gene: 5. This CDR3 has 15 residues. Looked up from germline, CDR1 is SGDLS and CDR2 is YYNGEE. The chain joins TRBV9 to TRBJ2-3; 7 bases map to TRBD1. Sequenced input: cord blood. This TCR derives from a newborn girl in good health. The CDR3 sequence: CASSEPGTGTDTQYF. In DNA, the CDR3 is TGTGCCAGCAGCGAGCCCGGGACAGGCACAGATACGCAGTATTTT.